One sample yielded the 2 T cell receptor beta chains listed below, sequenced in a study of T cell responses to AZD1222 COVID-19 vaccine. Repertoires were generated with immunoSEQ multiplex PCR, while TCRdb's copy carries only in-frame clones and drops some. This table holds more than 250,000 clones, 80% to 95% found once. Sample: peripheral blood, taken on day 0 of AZD1222 vaccination. Every receptor here comes from an adult in good health.

In nucleotides, the CDR3 is TGTGCCAGCAAACCCGGGACCCGAACCTCACCCCTCCACTTT. Translating it yields CASKPGTRTSPLHF. The V gene is TRBV28, the J gene TRBJ1-6; D perhaps matches TRBD1 (5 bases). CDR3 length equals 14 residues. Looked up from germline, CDR1 is MDHEN and CDR2 is SYDVKM. The V end was cut by 7 bases, the J end by 10 bases, with 17 bases between.

The V gene is TRBV29-1, the J gene TRBJ1-2; 9 nucleotides align to TRBD1. Germline V lookup: CDR1 SQVTM, CDR2 ANQGSEA. The junction had 3 bases not matched to a gene; V was cut back by 5 bases and J by 8 bases. The CDR3 consists of 11 residues. As DNA, the CDR3 is TGCAGCGTTAGGGACAGGGTCGGCTACACCTTC. It yields the protein CSVRDRVGYTF.